The 9 T cell receptor beta chains presented below share a single source sample, sequenced in a study of blood T cell repertoires in COVID-19. The protocol was immunoSEQ multiplex PCR, while the TCRdb copy is restricted to in-frame clones and leaves out a portion. The sample has 150,000 to 200,000 clones, around 85% seen once. Specimen: peripheral blood. The origin of the receptors is a man aged 60-69 years who had recovered from COVID-19.

This rearrangement joins TRBV5-4 to TRBJ1-1; 9 bases match TRBD1. Germline V gene lookup returns CDR1 SGHNT and CDR2 YYREEE (reference sequence). V was clipped by 5 bases and J by 1 base; unmatched bases: 6. This CDR3 has 15 amino acids. The CDR3, as DNA: TGTGCCAGCAGTTGGGGGACAGGGCGGAACACTGAAGCTTTCTTT. Encoded protein: CASSWGTGRNTEAFF. The full variable domain, completed using reference TRBV5-4 and TRBJ1-1, is ETGVTQSPTHLIKTRGQQVTLRCSSQSGHNTVSWYQQALGQGPQFIFQYYREEENGRGNFPPRFSGLQFPNYSSELNVNALELDDSALYLCASSWGTGRNTEAFFGQGTRLTVV.

The V call is TRBV7-9, the J call TRBJ2-1; D may be TRBD2 (6 bases). Per germline, CDR1 SEHNR and CDR2 FQNEAQ (reference sequence). Trimming cost V 0 bases and J 8 bases, with 17 bases left between them. The CDR3 is made up of 16 amino acids. In DNA form, the CDR3 reads TGTGCCAGCAGCTTAGCAGGTCGGGGGTCGGATGATGAGCAGTTCTTC. This translates into CASSLAGRGSDDEQFF.

The genes are TRBV5-1 and TRBJ1-1; D unresolved. Trimming removed 0 bases from V and 5 bases from J, with 17 bases in between. The CDR3 sequence is 16 residues long. CDR1 is SGHRS and CDR2 is YFSETQ in the germline V gene. CDR3: CASSLARPGSETEAFF. For the CDR3, the DNA is TGCGCCAGCAGCTTGGCCCGACCGGGGAGCGAGACTGAAGCTTTCTTT.

The gene calls are TRBV11-2 and TRBJ2-3; D may be TRBD2 (7 bases). The CDR3 sequence is 15 residues long. V gave up 3 bases and J gave up 4 bases, with 14 bases separating them. Per the germline V gene, CDR1 is SGHAT and CDR2 is FQNNGV. CDR3 region: CASSFWGGAPDTQYF. The CDR3 DNA follows: TGTGCCAGCAGCTTTTGGGGGGGGGCCCCAGATACGCAGTATTTT.

This clone has more than one count but fewer than ten. The chain is built from TRBV9 and TRBJ2-7, with D perhaps matching TRBD1 (6 bases). V was trimmed by 4 bases and J by 0 bases, leaving 8 bases between them. The CDR3 sequence is 13 residues long. The germline V gene encodes CDR1 SGDLS and CDR2 YYNGEE. The CDR3 loop reads CASSQGNSYEQYF. In DNA, the CDR3 is TGTGCCAGCAGCCAGGGGAACTCCTACGAGCAGTACTTC.

The chain employs TRBV6-6 and TRBJ2-2; 9 nucleotides align to TRBD1. Germline CDR1 MNHNY, CDR2 SVGAGI (reference sequence). V lost 3 bases and J lost 5; bases outside the gene matches: 7. CDR3 size: 16 residues. CDR3 bases: TGTGCCAGCAGTTATCCCGGGACAGGGACGACCGGGGAGCTGTTTTTT. Residues: CASSYPGTGTTGELFF.

The chain combines TRBV6-4 with TRBJ2-2, with TRBD1 matching over 8 bases. V trimming: 4 bases; J trimming: 6 bases; junction bases outside the gene matches: 4. The CDR3 loop spans 14 amino acids. Germline CDR1 reads MRHNA; CDR2 reads SNTAGT. The CDR3 DNA is TGTGCCAGCAGTGGGACAGGGTCGTCCGGGGAGCTGTTTTTT. Protein sequence: CASSGTGSSGELFF.

This clone was detected once. This chain joins TRBV7-3 and TRBJ2-2, with 7 bases identical to TRBD2. The ends lost 1 base at V and 4 bases at J; junction bases unmatched: 12. Germline V CDR1 and CDR2: SGHTA, FQGTGA. The CDR3 is 18 residues long. The CDR3 nucleotides read TGTGCCAGCAGCTTAAACCCCTTTCGGGGGGTAAGCACCGGGGAGCTGTTTTTT. This translates into CASSLNPFRGVSTGELFF.

This clone has more than one count but fewer than ten. The chain carries TRBV7-2 and TRBJ1-5, with D perhaps matching TRBD1 (6 bases). The germline CDR1 and CDR2 sequences are SGHTA and FQGNSA. This CDR3 is built from 16 residues. V shed 5 bases and J shed 2 bases, with 16 bases lying between them. The CDR3 DNA reads TGTGCCAGCAGCCCCGCAATAGGGGGTCGCAATCAGCCCCAGCATTTT. It codes for CASSPAIGGRNQPQHF.